The 2 T cell receptor beta chains reported below all come from one sample, sequenced in a study of blood T cell repertoires in COVID-19. Profiling relied on immunoSEQ multiplex PCR, and the TCRdb table lists in-frame clones only, not all of them. The data hold 350,000 to 400,000 clones, with approximately 89% observed a single time. Sequencing was carried out using PBMCs or T cells enriched from blood (not recorded which). The source is a woman aged 30 to 39 who had recovered from COVID-19.

The rearrangement links TRBV4-2 to TRBJ2-2; TRBD2 matches at 10 bases. The ends lost 1 base at V and 1 base at J; junction bases unmatched: 0. The CDR3 loop spans 16 amino acids. CDR1 is LGHNA and CDR2 is YNFKEQ in the germline V gene. The chain's CDR3 is CASSQGLAGNTGELFF. The DNA of the CDR3 is TGTGCCAGCAGCCAAGGACTAGCGGGGAACACCGGGGAGCTGTTTTTT.

V usage is TRBV5-4 and J usage is TRBJ1-3; D remains ambiguous. Looked up from germline, CDR1 is SGHNT and CDR2 is YYREEE (reference sequence). The CDR3 spans 12 residues. Trimming shortened V by 1 base and J by 4 bases, and 3 bases separated the two germline ends. The DNA for the CDR3 is TGTGCCAGCAGCTTGTTAGGAAACACCATATATTTT. This translates into CASSLLGNTIYF.